This entry is about one T cell receptor beta chain. This record belongs to a study of blood T cell repertoires in COVID-19. Across the study: COVID-19 samples collected from the United States, Italy and Spain covered acute and convalescent phases. The cDNA or gDNA used as material had been derived from T cells, B-cell-depleted T cells, or PBMCs.

The V and J ends lost 4 bases and 7 bases respectively, with 14 bases between them. Germline V gene sequence: CDR1 SNHLY, CDR2 FYNNEI. The CDR3 spans 14 residues. Per the authors' pipeline: Reference gene primer amplification in the assay estimated nucleated cell counts. Libraries were prepared by immunoSEQ multiplex PCR; TCRdb keeps only in-frame clonotypes and omits some of them. V, J and clone size are taken as reported in that table, and D and trimming were inferred from the DNA itself. The sample lists more than 70,000 clones, 75% to 90% seen once, with 27% in the top ten. The sequenced sample consisted of peripheral blood. The genes are TRBV2 and TRBJ2-1, with a weak D call TRBD2 (6 bases). The receptor's source is a human donor in a cohort sampled during active COVID-19. The CDR3 sequence: CASSAGGLQNEQFF. The CDR3 DNA sequence: TGTGCCAGCAGTGCCGGGGGATTACAGAATGAGCAGTTCTTC.